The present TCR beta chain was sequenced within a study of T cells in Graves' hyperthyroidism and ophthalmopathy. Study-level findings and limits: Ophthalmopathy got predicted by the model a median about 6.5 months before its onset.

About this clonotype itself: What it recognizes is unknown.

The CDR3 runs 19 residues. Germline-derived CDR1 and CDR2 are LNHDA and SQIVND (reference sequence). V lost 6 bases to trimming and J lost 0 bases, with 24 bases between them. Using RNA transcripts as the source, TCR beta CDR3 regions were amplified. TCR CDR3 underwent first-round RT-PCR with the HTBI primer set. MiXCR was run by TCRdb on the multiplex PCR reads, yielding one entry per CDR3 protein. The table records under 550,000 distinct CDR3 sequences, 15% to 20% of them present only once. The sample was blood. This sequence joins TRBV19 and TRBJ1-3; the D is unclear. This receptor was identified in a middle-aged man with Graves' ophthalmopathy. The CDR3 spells CASSINRPSLTASGNTIYF. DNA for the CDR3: TGTGCCAGTAGCATTAACCGGCCCTCCTTGACGGCCTCTGGAAACACCATATATTTT. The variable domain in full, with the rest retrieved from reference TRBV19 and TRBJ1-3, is DGGITQSPKYLFRKEGQNVTLSCEQNLNHDAMYWYRQDPGQGLRLIYYSQIVNDFQKGDIAEGYSVSREKKESFPLTVTSAQKNPTAFYLCASSINRPSLTASGNTIYFGEGSWLTVV.